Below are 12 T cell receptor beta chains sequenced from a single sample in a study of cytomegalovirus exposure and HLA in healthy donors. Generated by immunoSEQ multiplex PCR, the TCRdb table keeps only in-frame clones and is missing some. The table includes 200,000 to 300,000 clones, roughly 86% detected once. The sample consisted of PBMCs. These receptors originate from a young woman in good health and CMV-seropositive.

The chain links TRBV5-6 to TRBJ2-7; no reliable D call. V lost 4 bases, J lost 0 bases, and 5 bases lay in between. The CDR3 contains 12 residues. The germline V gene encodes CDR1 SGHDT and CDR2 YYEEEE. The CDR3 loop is CASSLSSYEQYF. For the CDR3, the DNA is TGTGCCAGCAGCCTGTCCTCCTACGAGCAGTACTTC.

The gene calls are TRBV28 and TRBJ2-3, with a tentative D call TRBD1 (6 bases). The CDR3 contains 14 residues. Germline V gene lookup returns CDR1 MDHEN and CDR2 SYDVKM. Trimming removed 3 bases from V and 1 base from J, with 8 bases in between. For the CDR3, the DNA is TGTGCCAGCAGTTTGGACAGCGGCACAGATACGCAGTATTTT. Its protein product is CASSLDSGTDTQYF.

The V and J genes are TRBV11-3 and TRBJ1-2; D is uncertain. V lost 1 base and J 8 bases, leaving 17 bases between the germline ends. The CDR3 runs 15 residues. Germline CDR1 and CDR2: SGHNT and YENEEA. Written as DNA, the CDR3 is TGTGCCAGCAGCTTAGGTGGTACGGGGTCGGACGGCTACACCTTC. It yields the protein CASSLGGTGSDGYTF.

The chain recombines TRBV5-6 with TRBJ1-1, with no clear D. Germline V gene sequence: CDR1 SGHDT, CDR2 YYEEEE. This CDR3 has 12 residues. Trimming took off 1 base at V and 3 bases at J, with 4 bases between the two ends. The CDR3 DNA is TGTGCCAGCAGCTTGTCATACACTGAAGCTTTCTTT. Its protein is CASSLSYTEAFF.

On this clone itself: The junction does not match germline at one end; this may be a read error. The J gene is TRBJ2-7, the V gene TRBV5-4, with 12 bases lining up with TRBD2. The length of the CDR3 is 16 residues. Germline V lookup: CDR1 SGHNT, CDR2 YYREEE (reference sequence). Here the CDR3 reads CASSPGGGLAGLPSNF. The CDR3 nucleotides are TGTGCCAGCAGCCCGGGGGGGGGACTAGCGGGCCTCCCCTCGAACTTC.

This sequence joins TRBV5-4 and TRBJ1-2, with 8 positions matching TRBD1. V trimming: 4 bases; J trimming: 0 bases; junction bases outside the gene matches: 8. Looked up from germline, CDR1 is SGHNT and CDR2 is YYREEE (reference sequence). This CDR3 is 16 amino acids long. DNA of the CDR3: TGTGCCAGCAGCCATCCGGGACAGGACGCTAACTATGGCTACACCTTC. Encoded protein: CASSHPGQDANYGYTF.

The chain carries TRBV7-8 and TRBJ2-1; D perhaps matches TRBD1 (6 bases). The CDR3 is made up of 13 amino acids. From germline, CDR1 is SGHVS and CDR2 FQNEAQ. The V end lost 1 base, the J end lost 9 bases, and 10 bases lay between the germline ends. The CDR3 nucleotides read TGTGCCAGCAGCTTAGGGGGGCCCGGTGAGCAGTTCTTC. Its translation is CASSLGGPGEQFF.

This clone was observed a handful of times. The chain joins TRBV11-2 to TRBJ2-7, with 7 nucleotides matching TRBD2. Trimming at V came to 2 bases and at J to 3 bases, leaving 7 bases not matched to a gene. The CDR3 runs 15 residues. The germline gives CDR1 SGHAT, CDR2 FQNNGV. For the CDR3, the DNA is TGTGCCAGCAGCTTAAGGGAGAGCGGGAACTACGAGCAGTACTTC. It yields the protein CASSLRESGNYEQYF.

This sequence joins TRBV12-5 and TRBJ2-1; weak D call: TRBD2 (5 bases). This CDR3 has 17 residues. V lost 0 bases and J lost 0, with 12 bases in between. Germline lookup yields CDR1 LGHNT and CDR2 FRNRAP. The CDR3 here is CASGLVSMGSSYNEQFF. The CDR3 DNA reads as TGTGCTAGTGGTTTGGTATCCATGGGGAGCTCCTACAATGAGCAGTTCTTC.

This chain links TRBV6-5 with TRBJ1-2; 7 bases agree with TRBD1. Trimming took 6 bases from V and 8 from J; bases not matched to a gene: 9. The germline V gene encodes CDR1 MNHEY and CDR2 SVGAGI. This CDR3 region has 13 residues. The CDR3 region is CASSPGQVAGYTF. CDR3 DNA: TGTGCCAGCAGCCCCGGACAGGTAGCCGGCTACACCTTC.

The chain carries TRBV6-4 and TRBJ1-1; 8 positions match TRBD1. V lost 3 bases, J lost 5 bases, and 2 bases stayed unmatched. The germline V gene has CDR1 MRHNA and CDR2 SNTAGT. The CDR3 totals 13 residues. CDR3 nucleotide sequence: TGTGCCAGCAGTGAGGGGACAGGTACTGAAGCTTTCTTT. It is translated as CASSEGTGTEAFF.

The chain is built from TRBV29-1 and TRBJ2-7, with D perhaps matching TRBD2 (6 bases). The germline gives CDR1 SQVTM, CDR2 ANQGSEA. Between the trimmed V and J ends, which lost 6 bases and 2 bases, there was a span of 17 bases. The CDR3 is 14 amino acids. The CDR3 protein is CSVRLAEFPYEQYF. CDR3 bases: TGCAGCGTCCGATTAGCGGAGTTCCCCTACGAGCAGTACTTC.